The clone carrying this TCR beta chain appeared a few times. This CDR3 comprises 13 residues. Germline CDR1 is SGHDN and CDR2 is FVKESK. V dropped 6 bases and J dropped 0 bases, with 8 bases sitting between them. It was with unique molecular identifiers that the TCRbeta library was prepared. TCRdb re-called the PCR reads with MiXCR, one entry per CDR3 protein. This sample yields a few hundred thousand distinct CDR3 sequences, of which around 27% are seen a single time; around a third belongs to the top ten. This sample is drawn from a study of T-cell reconstitution after alpha-beta-depleted transplantation in children.

The rearrangement uses TRBV14 and TRBJ2-5, with D hard to call. Sequenced here: PBMCs, sampled before TCRalphabeta/CD19-depleted stem cell transplant. This receptor was taken from a boy in the first two years of life with Wiskott-Aldrich syndrome, due to receive a stem cell transplant. The CDR3 is CASRNGYQETQYF. The CDR3 region has the DNA TGTGCCAGCAGAAACGGGTACCAAGAGACCCAGTACTTC.